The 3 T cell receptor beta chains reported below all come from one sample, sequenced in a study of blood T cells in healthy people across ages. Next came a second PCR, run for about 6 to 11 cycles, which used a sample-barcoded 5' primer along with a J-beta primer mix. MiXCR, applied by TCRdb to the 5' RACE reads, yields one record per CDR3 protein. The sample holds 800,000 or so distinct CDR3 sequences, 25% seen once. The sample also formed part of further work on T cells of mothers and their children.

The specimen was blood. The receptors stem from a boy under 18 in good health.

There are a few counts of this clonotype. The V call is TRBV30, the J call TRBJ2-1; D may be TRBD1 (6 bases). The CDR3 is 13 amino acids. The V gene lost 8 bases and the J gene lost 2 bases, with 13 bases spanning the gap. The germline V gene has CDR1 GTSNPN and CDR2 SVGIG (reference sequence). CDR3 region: CAARTDAYNEQFF. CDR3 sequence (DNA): TGTGCCGCCAGGACAGACGCCTACAATGAGCAGTTCTTC.

The CDR3 loop is CASSWGTEQFF. The DNA for the CDR3 is TGTGCCAGCAGTTGGGGGACAGAGCAGTTCTTC. V usage is TRBV28 and J usage is TRBJ2-5, with a weak D call TRBD1 (6 bases). Gene TRBJ2-1 matches the end of the DNA better, so the J call may be wrong. There are 11 residues in the CDR3. From germline, CDR1 is MDHEN and CDR2 SYDVKM.

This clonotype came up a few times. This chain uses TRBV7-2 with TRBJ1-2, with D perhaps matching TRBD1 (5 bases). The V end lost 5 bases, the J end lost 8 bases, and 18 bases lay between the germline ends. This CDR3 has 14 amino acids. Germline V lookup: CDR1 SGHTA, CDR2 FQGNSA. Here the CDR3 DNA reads TGTGCCAGCAGCCAATGGGACGGTATGAAGGGCTACACCTTC. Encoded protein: CASSQWDGMKGYTF.